This TCR beta chain was sequenced for a study of OX40 agonist ivuxolimab in advanced cancers. Study-wide context: The patients' treatment was ivuxolimab, an agonistic anti-OX40 (CD134) antibody. Dose-escalation patients had hepatocellular carcinoma, melanoma, renal cell or head and neck cancer. In three patients, partial responses were observed, one with hepatocellular carcinoma and two with cutaneous melanoma. Study-wide findings and caveats: CD4+ and CD8+ blood T cells expanded clonally by week 6 at 0.1 to 3.0 mg/kg.

On this clone: Its antigen remains unidentified.

This CDR3 spans 13 amino acids. CDR1 and CDR2 (germline): ENHRY, SYGVKD. The ends were cut back, 1 base at V and 9 bases at J, with 10 bases in the middle. Profiling relied on immunoSEQ multiplex PCR, and the TCRdb table lists in-frame clones only, not all of them. The repertoire consists of about 90,000 clones, with under 95% occurring once and the leading ten covering 0.33%. The chain joins TRBV10-3 to TRBJ2-1; the D gene is possibly TRBD1 (5 bases). The TCR sequence derives from an adult with an advanced solid tumor such as melanoma, head and neck, liver or kidney cancer. Sequences were derived from CD4+ or CD8+ T cells sorted from blood, sampled in a trial of the OX40 agonist ivuxolimab. CDR3 sequence: CAISELSQGEQFF. CDR3 nucleotides: TGTGCCATCAGTGAGTTGTCGCAGGGTGAGCAGTTCTTC.